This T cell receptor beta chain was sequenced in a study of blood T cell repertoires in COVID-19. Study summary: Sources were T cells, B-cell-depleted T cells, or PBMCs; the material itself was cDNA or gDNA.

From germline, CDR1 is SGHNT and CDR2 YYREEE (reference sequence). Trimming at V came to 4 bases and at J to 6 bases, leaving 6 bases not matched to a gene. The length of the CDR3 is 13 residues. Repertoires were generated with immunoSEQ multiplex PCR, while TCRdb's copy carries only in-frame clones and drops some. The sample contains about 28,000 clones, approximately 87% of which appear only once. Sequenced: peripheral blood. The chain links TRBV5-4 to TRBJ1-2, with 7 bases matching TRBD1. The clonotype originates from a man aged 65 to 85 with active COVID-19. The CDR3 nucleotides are TGTGCCAGCAGCCAGATGACAGGGAATGGCTACACCTTC. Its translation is CASSQMTGNGYTF.